This T cell receptor (beta chain) originates from a study of naive and memory T cell subsets. Four PCR rounds used nested alpha and beta constant region primers plus the SP2 primer. TCRdb reprocessed the 5' RACE reads with MiXCR, giving one entry per CDR3 protein. Counted here are tens of thousands of distinct CDR3 sequences, roughly 6.7% occurring once; the ten biggest clones make up more than 9.5%. This clonotype was found a few times. TCR cDNA received a 3' ligated oligonucleotide that carried a UMI. The TCR sequence derives from a male donor in good health.

The CDR3 spells CASSLGTAEYEQYF. Written as DNA, the CDR3 is TGCGCCAGCAGCCTCGGGACTGCAGAGTACGAGCAGTACTTC. The chain carries TRBV5-1 and TRBJ2-7; D perhaps matches TRBD2 (6 bases). CDR3 length: 14 amino acids. V lost 4 bases and J lost 4, with 15 bases in between. Germline V gene lookup returns CDR1 SGHRS and CDR2 YFSETQ.